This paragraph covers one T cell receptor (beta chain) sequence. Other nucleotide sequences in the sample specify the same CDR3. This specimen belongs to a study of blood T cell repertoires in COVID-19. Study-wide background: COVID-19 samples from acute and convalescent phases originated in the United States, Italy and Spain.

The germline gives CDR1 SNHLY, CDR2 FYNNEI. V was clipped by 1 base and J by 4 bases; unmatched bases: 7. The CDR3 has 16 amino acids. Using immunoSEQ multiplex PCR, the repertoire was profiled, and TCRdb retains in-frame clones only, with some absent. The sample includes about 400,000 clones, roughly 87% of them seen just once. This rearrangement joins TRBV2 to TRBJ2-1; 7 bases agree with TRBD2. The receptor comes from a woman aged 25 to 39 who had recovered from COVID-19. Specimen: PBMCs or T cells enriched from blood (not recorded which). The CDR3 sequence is CASSEVRLAVYNEQFF. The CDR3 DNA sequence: TGTGCCAGCAGTGAAGTACGGCTAGCGGTTTACAATGAGCAGTTCTTC.